This TCR beta chain was observed in a study of cytomegalovirus exposure and HLA in healthy donors. The PCR made use of 60 Vbeta and 13 Jbeta primers. The protocol was immunoSEQ multiplex PCR, while the TCRdb copy is restricted to in-frame clones and leaves out a portion. The table includes about 250,000 clones, about 75% detected once. V lost 1 base, J lost 5 bases, and 13 bases stayed unmatched. This CDR3 has 17 residues. Per germline, CDR1 SGHTA and CDR2 FQGNSA. The sequence came from a female donor in good health and CMV-seronegative. The V gene is TRBV7-2, the J gene TRBJ2-7; TRBD2 matches 8 bases. The specimen sequenced was PBMCs. The CDR3 here is CASSLVLAGGGRDEQYF. The CDR3 DNA follows: TGTGCCAGCAGCTTAGTCCTTGCGGGAGGCGGTCGCGACGAGCAGTACTTC.